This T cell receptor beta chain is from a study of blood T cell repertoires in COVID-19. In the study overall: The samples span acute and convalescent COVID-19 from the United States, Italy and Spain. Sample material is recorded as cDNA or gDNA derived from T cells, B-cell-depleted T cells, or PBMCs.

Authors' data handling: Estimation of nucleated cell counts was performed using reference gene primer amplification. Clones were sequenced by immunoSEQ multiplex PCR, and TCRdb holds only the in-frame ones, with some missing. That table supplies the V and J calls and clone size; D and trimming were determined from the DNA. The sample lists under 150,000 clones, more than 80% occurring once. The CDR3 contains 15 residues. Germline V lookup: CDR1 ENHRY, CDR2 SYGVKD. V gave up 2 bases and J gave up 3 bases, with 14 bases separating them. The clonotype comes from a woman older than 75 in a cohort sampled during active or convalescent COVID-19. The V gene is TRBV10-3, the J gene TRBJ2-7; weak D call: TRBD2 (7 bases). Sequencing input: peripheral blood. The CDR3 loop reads CAISEKGGGGYEQYF. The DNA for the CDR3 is TGTGCCATCAGTGAGAAGGGGGGGGGAGGCTACGAGCAGTACTTC.